The T cell receptor (beta chain) under discussion was sequenced for a study of T cells in Graves' hyperthyroidism and ophthalmopathy. This clonotype was detected many times. The CDR3 regions of TCR beta were amplified from RNA transcripts. A first-round RT-PCR of the TCR CDR3 used the HTBI primer set. TCRdb reprocessed the multiplex PCR reads with MiXCR, giving one entry per CDR3 protein. Among approximately 330,000 distinct CDR3 sequences listed, roughly 13% were seen once. Germline V gene sequence: CDR1 DFQATT, CDR2 SNEGSKA (reference sequence). Germline trimming cut 7 bases from V and 5 bases from J; bases unmatched to any gene: 14. The CDR3 runs 16 residues.

This sequence originates from a woman in her thirties or forties with Graves' ophthalmopathy. The chain joins TRBV20-1 to TRBJ2-1, with 10 bases aligning to TRBD1. The sequenced material came from blood. The CDR3 bases are TGCAGTGTTACGAAGAGACAGGGGGCTTCGGACAATGAGCAGTTCTTC. It is translated as CSVTKRQGASDNEQFF.